Shown below are 13 T cell receptor beta chains from a single sample sequenced in a study of T cell responses to AZD1222 COVID-19 vaccine. Libraries were prepared by immunoSEQ multiplex PCR; TCRdb keeps only in-frame clonotypes and omits some of them. The sample contains around 95,000 clones, approximately 90% of which appear only once. Sequenced material: peripheral blood, taken on day 0 of AZD1222 vaccination. These TCRs come from an adult in good health.

This clone came up once. This chain uses TRBV10-3 with TRBJ1-1, with 8 bases identical to TRBD1. V dropped 4 bases and J dropped 4; count of bases not matched to a gene: 5. The V gene's germline CDR1 is ENHRY and CDR2 SYGVKD. The CDR3 covers 14 residues. The DNA for the CDR3 is TGTGCCATCAGTGTTGGACAGGGAGGCACTGAAGCTTTCTTT. The encoded protein is CAISVGQGGTEAFF.

The chain carries TRBV10-1 and TRBJ2-5, with TRBD2 matching 8 bases. Trimming cost V 2 bases and J 2 bases; bases outside gene matches: 4. The CDR3 spans 15 residues. Germline V lookup: CDR1 WNHNN, CDR2 SYGVQD (reference sequence). CDR3 residues: CASSETSGPQETQYF. The DNA for the CDR3 is TGCGCCAGCAGTGAGACTAGCGGCCCTCAAGAGACCCAGTACTTC.

V gene TRBV19 combines with J gene TRBJ1-4; D is unclear. Germline V CDR1 and CDR2: LNHDA, SQIVND (reference sequence). There are 13 residues in the CDR3. V lost 10 bases and J lost 7, with 16 bases in between. DNA of the CDR3: TGTGCCACCCTCCAAGCGGATTTTGAAAAACTGTTTTTT. Protein product: CATLQADFEKLFF.

The chain links TRBV7-9 to TRBJ2-5; 9 bases align to TRBD2. V dropped 1 base and J dropped 5; count of bases not matched to a gene: 11. This CDR3 region has 17 residues. CDR1 and CDR2 (germline): SEHNR, FQNEAQ (reference sequence). In DNA form, the CDR3 reads TGTGCCAGCAGCTTAGGGTTGGTAGCGGGAGCACGGGAGACCCAGTACTTC. Translated, it gives CASSLGLVAGARETQYF.

This sequence joins TRBV6-1 and TRBJ1-1; D unclear. The V gene's germline CDR1 is MNHNS and CDR2 SASEGT. V shed 3 bases and J shed 4 bases, with 15 bases lying between them. This CDR3 has 15 residues. CDR3 coding DNA: TGTGCCAGCAGTGATAGACCCCTTGAGGGCACTGAAGCTTTCTTT. Its translation: CASSDRPLEGTEAFF.

The chain couples TRBV9 to TRBJ2-1, with a tentative D call TRBD2 (5 bases). The CDR3 loop spans 16 amino acids. Germline-derived CDR1 and CDR2 are SGDLS and YYNGEE. The V and J ends lost 0 bases and 4 bases respectively, with 14 bases between them. The CDR3 spells CASSVGVARVYNEQFF. CDR3 DNA: TGTGCCAGCAGCGTAGGGGTAGCGAGGGTTTACAATGAGCAGTTCTTC.

V usage is TRBV5-1 and J usage is TRBJ2-5; TRBD2 agrees at 9 bases. This CDR3 is built from 17 residues. V gave up 2 bases and J gave up 4 bases; unmatched junction bases: 12. The germline gives CDR1 SGHRS, CDR2 YFSETQ. This CDR3 reads CASSFGHASGEAETQYF. For the CDR3, the DNA is TGCGCCAGCAGCTTCGGCCATGCTAGCGGGGAGGCAGAGACCCAGTACTTC. Combining the CDR3 with reference TRBV5-1 and TRBJ2-5 gives the whole variable domain KAGVTQTPRYLIKTRGQQVTLSCSPISGHRSVSWYQQTPGQGLQFLFEYFSETQRNKGNFPGRFSGRQFSNSRSEMNVSTLELGDSALYLCASSFGHASGEAETQYFGPGTRLLVL.

The rearrangement joins TRBV7-9 to TRBJ1-2, with D perhaps TRBD1 (5 bases). Germline CDR1 reads SEHNR; CDR2 reads FQNEAQ (reference sequence). The CDR3 is 14 amino acids. With 5 bases removed from V and 5 bases from J, the gap between germline ends came to 15 bases. The CDR3 region is CASSPQWGVYGYTF. In DNA, the CDR3 is TGTGCCAGCAGCCCCCAATGGGGGGTGTATGGCTACACCTTC.

This clone occurred a few times. This sequence joins TRBV4-3 and TRBJ1-5; no clear D. The V end lost 3 bases, the J end lost 5 bases, and 8 bases lay between the germline ends. The germline V gene has CDR1 LGHNA and CDR2 YSLEER. This CDR3 region has 13 residues. This CDR3 reads CASSQKLDQPQHF. Written as DNA, the CDR3 is TGCGCCAGCAGCCAGAAGCTAGATCAGCCCCAGCATTTT.

Only one count was recorded for this clone. J is TRBJ1-5 and V is TRBV6-2 or TRBV6-3, with D perhaps TRBD1 (6 bases). The CDR3 covers 17 residues. Deletions cut 4 bases from V and 1 base from J, with 17 bases between. Germline V lookup: CDR1 MNHEY, CDR2 SVGEGT. The CDR3 bases are TGTGCCAGCAGTTTACGACCGGGACATCCAAGCAATCAGCCCCAGCATTTT. It is translated as CASSLRPGHPSNQPQHF.

As DNA, the CDR3 is TGTGCCAGCAGGGGACAGGGTCGGGAAGCTTTCTTT. Amino acids: CASRGQGREAFF. The chain uses TRBV28 and TRBJ1-1; 9 bases are a match to TRBD1. Germline-derived CDR1 and CDR2 are MDHEN and SYDVKM. The junction had 4 bases not matched to a gene; V was cut back by 6 bases and J by 8 bases. The CDR3 is 12 residues long.

V gene TRBV18 combines with J gene TRBJ1-2; D unclear. Trimming cost V 2 bases and J 4 bases, with 17 bases left between them. The CDR3 sequence is 16 residues long. Germline CDR1 is KGHSH and CDR2 is LQKENI. CDR3 amino acids: CASSPASGIGTYGYTF. As DNA, the CDR3 is TGTGCCAGCTCACCAGCATCTGGAATTGGCACCTATGGCTACACCTTC.

The V and J genes are TRBV5-6 and TRBJ2-6; D is unclear. Germline CDR1 and CDR2: SGHDT and YYEEEE. V was clipped by 3 bases and J by 1 base, with 5 bases between them. The CDR3 has 14 residues. This CDR3 reads CASSSASGANVLTF. The DNA for the CDR3 is TGTGCCAGCAGCTCGGCTTCTGGGGCCAACGTCCTGACTTTC.